These 18 T cell receptor beta chains were sequenced from one sample in a study of T cell responses to AZD1222 COVID-19 vaccine. Profiling relied on immunoSEQ multiplex PCR, and the TCRdb table lists in-frame clones only, not all of them. The table includes some 110,000 clones, approximately 93% detected once. The starting material was peripheral blood, obtained on day 0 of AZD1222 vaccination. These receptor sequences come from an adult in good health.

This clone was recorded only once. The CDR3 sequence: CSVPGTSLYHTQYF. Here the CDR3 DNA reads TGCAGCGTACCCGGGACATCTCTTTATCATACGCAGTATTTT. V is TRBV29-1 and J is TRBJ2-3; D may be TRBD1 (6 bases). This CDR3 comprises 14 residues. V shed 6 bases and J shed 7 bases, with 20 bases lying between them. Germline CDR1 and CDR2: SQVTM and ANQGSEA.

The CDR3 sequence is CASSQRTGKTYEQYF. DNA for the CDR3: TGCGCCAGCAGCCAGAGGACAGGGAAAACGTACGAGCAGTACTTC. The rearrangement uses TRBV4-1 and TRBJ2-7; TRBD1 agrees at 8 bases. Per germline, CDR1 MGHRA and CDR2 YSYEKL. This CDR3 has 15 amino acids. Unmatched junction bases numbered 8, after V lost 3 bases and J lost 4 bases.

The rearrangement uses TRBV2 and TRBJ1-2; weak D call: TRBD1 (5 bases). V was trimmed by 6 bases and J by 2 bases, leaving 10 bases between them. Germline V lookup: CDR1 SNHLY, CDR2 FYNNEI. The CDR3 has 13 amino acids. CDR3 protein: CASRDSKNYGYTF. In DNA form, the CDR3 reads TGTGCCAGCAGAGACAGTAAAAACTATGGCTACACCTTC.

The rearrangement joins TRBV19 to TRBJ1-4; D possibly corresponds to TRBD1 (5 bases). Germline CDR1 reads LNHDA; CDR2 reads SQIVND (reference sequence). V lost 6 bases to trimming and J lost 6 bases, with 14 bases between them. The CDR3 is 14 residues long. The CDR3 nucleotides are TGTGCCAGTAGCCCCAGGCAAGGGGATGAAAAACTGTTTTTT. Its translation: CASSPRQGDEKLFF.

CDR3 DNA: TGTGCCTGGAGTTTATCCCGCACAGATACGCAGTATTTT. It encodes CAWSLSRTDTQYF. The V call is TRBV30, the J call TRBJ2-3, with D unclear. The CDR3 has 13 residues. V lost 2 bases and J 1 base, leaving 7 bases between the germline ends. Germline values: CDR1 GTSNPN, CDR2 SVGIG (reference sequence).

The chain recombines TRBV7-2 with TRBJ1-6, with unresolved D. Germline loops: CDR1 SGHTA, CDR2 FQGNSA. V lost 1 base and J 0 bases, leaving 7 bases between the germline ends. This CDR3 comprises 16 residues. The CDR3 spells CASSLGGSSYNSPLHF. In nucleotides, the CDR3 is TGTGCCAGCAGCTTAGGAGGGAGCTCCTATAATTCACCCCTCCACTTT.

The chain couples TRBV27 to TRBJ2-7; TRBD2 matches at 15 bases. In germline, CDR1 is MNHEY, CDR2 SMNVEV (reference sequence). Trimming at V came to 3 bases and at J to 6 bases, leaving 0 bases not matched to a gene. The CDR3 extends over 14 amino acids. Here the CDR3 DNA reads TGTGCCAGCAGTTTGGGACTAGCGGGAGGCGAGCAGTACTTC. Its translation: CASSLGLAGGEQYF.

The chain combines TRBV15 with TRBJ2-2; a weak D match, TRBD2 (6 bases). V shed 6 bases and J shed 1 base, with 9 bases lying between them. This CDR3 has 14 residues. The germline V gene encodes CDR1 LNHNV and CDR2 YYDKDF (reference sequence). The CDR3 is CATRGGGNTGELFF. CDR3 sequence (DNA): TGTGCCACCAGGGGAGGCGGGAACACCGGGGAGCTGTTTTTT.

The chain combines TRBV5-5 with TRBJ1-3; 7 bases fit TRBD1. Germline CDR1 SGHKS, CDR2 YYEKEE (reference sequence). Trimming at V came to 0 bases and at J to 2 bases, leaving 5 bases not matched to a gene. The CDR3 runs 16 residues. The CDR3 here is CASSLVGQYPGNTIYF. In DNA, the CDR3 is TGTGCCAGCAGCTTGGTGGGACAGTATCCTGGAAACACCATATATTTT.

The chain recombines TRBV15 with TRBJ2-5; 11 bases fit TRBD2. J lost 5 bases, V lost 3 bases, and 14 bases had no gene match. From germline, CDR1 is LNHNV and CDR2 YYDKDF (reference sequence). This CDR3 has 18 amino acids. The CDR3 DNA sequence: TGTGCCACCAGCAGGTCCTTTTTAGCGGGAGGGGCGTTCGAGACCCAGTACTTC. It translates to CATSRSFLAGGAFETQYF.

The chain recombines TRBV5-4 with TRBJ2-5; D uncertain. V dropped 4 bases and J dropped 4 bases, with 17 bases sitting between them. The germline V gene encodes CDR1 SGHNT and CDR2 YYREEE (reference sequence). The CDR3 has 15 residues. The CDR3 coding sequence is TGTGCCAGCAGCGCGAAACAAGCTAACGGAGAGACCCAGTACTTC. Translating gives CASSAKQANGETQYF.

The chain has TRBV6-6 and TRBJ2-3, with no clear D. CDR1 is MNHNY, CDR2 SVGAGI, per germline (reference sequence). V lost 2 bases and J lost 6, with 6 bases in between. This CDR3 contains 12 residues. Written as DNA, the CDR3 is TGTGCCAGCAGTTACACCGGGGATACGCAGTATTTT. Its protein product is CASSYTGDTQYF.

This chain connects TRBV4-3 to TRBJ2-1; D not resolved. Germline loops: CDR1 LGHNA, CDR2 YSLEER. The CDR3 length is 14 residues. V dropped 0 bases and J dropped 7 bases, with 10 bases sitting between them. The CDR3 protein is CASSQDFVGNEQFF. CDR3 nucleotides: TGCGCCAGCAGCCAAGACTTTGTAGGGAATGAGCAGTTCTTC.

The chain employs TRBV27 and TRBJ1-1, with unresolved D. The CDR3 loop spans 11 amino acids. Trimming shortened V by 6 bases and J by 7 bases, and 9 bases separated the two germline ends. The germline V gene encodes CDR1 MNHEY and CDR2 SMNVEV (reference sequence). CDR3 DNA: TGTGCCAGCAGGGGCACTCATGAAGCTTTCTTT. Its protein is CASRGTHEAFF.

The table lists this clone with a count of one. V gene TRBV11-3 combines with J gene TRBJ1-1; 8 positions agree with TRBD1. Germline lookup yields CDR1 SGHNT and CDR2 YENEEA. Trimming took 1 base from V and 10 from J; bases not matched to a gene: 5. The CDR3 extends over 13 amino acids. In DNA form, the CDR3 reads TGTGCCAGCAGCTTAGGACAGGGGTATACAGCTTTCTTT. Amino acid sequence: CASSLGQGYTAFF.

The chain couples TRBV10-3 to TRBJ1-3; unclear D gene. The CDR3 extends over 15 amino acids. Per the germline V gene, CDR1 is ENHRY and CDR2 is SYGVKD. Trimming shortened V by 4 bases and J by 0 bases, and 10 bases separated the two germline ends. In nucleotides, the CDR3 is TGTGCCATCAGTGGGGGATCCAGCTCTGGAAACACCATATATTTT. This codes for CAISGGSSSGNTIYF.

V and J are TRBV5-4 and TRBJ2-1, with TRBD2 identical over 7 bases. After removal of 6 bases from V and 4 bases from J, the junction contained 13 bases not matched to a gene. Looked up from germline, CDR1 is SGHNT and CDR2 is YYREEE (reference sequence). The CDR3 has 16 residues. The CDR3 protein is CASTSSAGINYNEQFF. DNA for the CDR3: TGTGCCAGCACCTCTTCAGCGGGAATTAATTACAATGAGCAGTTCTTC.

The CDR3 sequence: CASSPGLTEAFF. DNA of the CDR3: TGTGCCAGCAGCCCGGGTCTCACTGAAGCTTTCTTT. The J gene is TRBJ1-1, the V gene TRBV7-9; D gene uncertain. Germline CDR1 reads SEHNR; CDR2 reads FQNEAQ (reference sequence). V gave up 5 bases and J gave up 4 bases, with 8 bases separating them. The CDR3 totals 12 residues.